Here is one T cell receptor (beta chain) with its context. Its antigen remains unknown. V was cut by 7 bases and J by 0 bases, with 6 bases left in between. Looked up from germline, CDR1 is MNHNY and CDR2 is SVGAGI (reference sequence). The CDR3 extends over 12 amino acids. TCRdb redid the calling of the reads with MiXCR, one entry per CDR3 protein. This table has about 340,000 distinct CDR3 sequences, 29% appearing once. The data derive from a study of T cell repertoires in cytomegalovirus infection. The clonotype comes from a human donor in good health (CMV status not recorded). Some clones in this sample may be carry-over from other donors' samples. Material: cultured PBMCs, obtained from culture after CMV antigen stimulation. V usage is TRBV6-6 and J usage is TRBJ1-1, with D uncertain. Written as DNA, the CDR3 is TGTGCCAGCACCTTCATGAACACTGAAGCTTTCTTT. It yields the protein CASTFMNTEAFF.